This TCR beta chain was retrieved from a study of vaccination effects on CD4 cells after COVID-19. As to this clone: Antigen specificity is unknown.

Generated by immunoSEQ multiplex PCR, the TCRdb table keeps only in-frame clones and is missing some. The table has 35,000 to 40,000 clones, under 85% seen once. V shed 4 bases and J shed 3 bases, with 13 bases lying between them. The CDR3 runs to 14 residues. Germline V lookup: CDR1 SGHRS, CDR2 YFSETQ. The authors isolated CD4+ T cells after roughly 10 days of culture. A half-volume exchange with IL-2 medium occurred on days 3 and 7. The specimen comprised CD4+ T cells from PBMCs cultured without peptide, sampled before COVID-19 vaccination. The gene calls are TRBV5-1 and TRBJ1-2; D is unresolved. The source of this sequence is a human donor who received a COVID-19 vaccine. The CDR3 reads CASSLYSTDYGYTF. CDR3 in DNA: TGCGCCAGCAGCCTTTATTCGACCGACTATGGCTACACCTTC.